This T cell receptor (beta chain) was captured in a study of T cell clones after liver transplantation. Across the study: Liver transplant recipients had immunosuppression withdrawal attempted within 2 years. Graft-donor-reactive sequences were compared with third-party-reactive TCRbeta sequences from pre-transplant mixed lymphocyte reactions. Samples came pre-transplant, pre-randomization before withdrawal, and post-randomization after withdrawal ended.

This CDR3 is built from 13 residues. V was shortened by 0 bases and J by 1 base, with 2 bases between the two germline ends. Germline V CDR1 and CDR2: SGHAT, FQNNGV. Thawed unstimulated PBMCs were FACS-sorted by CD3, CD4 and CD8 into two populations. Repertoires were generated with immunoSEQ multiplex PCR, while TCRdb's copy carries only in-frame clones and drops some. The sample has around 120,000 clones, approximately 90% seen once. This material consisted of CD4+ T cells from blood, taken 12 months after liver transplant. The sequence derives from a human patient who received a liver transplant. Part of the T cell pool may stem from the graft donor. This chain uses TRBV11-2 with TRBJ2-3; D is ambiguous. CDR3 amino acids: CASSLDRTDTQYF. The CDR3 region has the DNA TGTGCCAGCAGCTTAGATCGCACAGATACGCAGTATTTT.